Each of the 14 T cell receptor beta chains below was sequenced from the same sample in a study of STAT5B mutations in CD4+ large granular lymphocyte leukemia. The protocol was immunoSEQ multiplex PCR, while the TCRdb copy is restricted to in-frame clones and leaves out a portion. The sample yields about 32,000 clones, about 81% seen once. Sequencing used CD4+ T cells from blood buffy coats. All receptors come from a human donor in good health.

The rearrangement joins TRBV6-1 to TRBJ2-5; the D is unclear. The germline V and J ends were trimmed by 3 bases and 5 bases, with 13 bases remaining between them. Germline values: CDR1 MNHNS, CDR2 SASEGT. The CDR3 consists of 14 residues. The CDR3 loop is CASSDDGPRETQYF. Written as DNA, the CDR3 is TGTGCCAGCAGTGATGACGGGCCGAGGGAGACCCAGTACTTC.

This clone turned up a few times. The chain recombines TRBV19 with TRBJ2-6; no clear D. The germline V gene has CDR1 LNHDA and CDR2 SQIVND (reference sequence). Trimming removed 5 bases at V and 4 bases at J, with 18 bases between. The CDR3 length is 17 residues. CDR3 region: CASSFPISGSGANVLTF. CDR3 nucleotides: TGTGCCAGTAGTTTCCCGATCTCTGGGTCGGGGGCCAACGTCCTGACTTTC.

This rearrangement joins TRBV19 to TRBJ1-4; 10 bases line up with TRBD1. Germline lookup yields CDR1 LNHDA and CDR2 SQIVND (reference sequence). CDR3 length: 16 residues. V was clipped by 5 bases and J by 8 bases; unmatched bases: 11. The CDR3 DNA follows: TGTGCCAGTAGTGCCGGGGACAGGGGTTTGGAGGAAAAACTGTTTTTT. This codes for CASSAGDRGLEEKLFF.

The rearrangement uses TRBV9 and TRBJ1-3; 7 positions match TRBD1. J lost 4 bases, V lost 2 bases, and 6 bases had no gene match. The CDR3 extends over 15 amino acids. Germline V gives CDR1 SGDLS, CDR2 YYNGEE. The DNA for the CDR3 is TGTGCCAGCAGCGTGACAGGGACGGGGGGAAACACCATATATTTT. Its translation: CASSVTGTGGNTIYF.

V and J are TRBV6-6 and TRBJ1-1, with 8 nucleotides matching TRBD1. V lost 7 bases to trimming and J lost 3 bases; unmatched junction nucleotides: 4. This CDR3 is 13 amino acids long. Germline lookup yields CDR1 MNHNY and CDR2 SVGAGI (reference sequence). The CDR3 reads CASNRQGYTEAFF. The CDR3 DNA follows: TGTGCCAGCAACAGACAGGGGTACACTGAAGCTTTCTTT.

The V gene is TRBV6-6, the J gene TRBJ2-2; 10 bases agree with TRBD1. This CDR3 spans 15 amino acids. V shed 2 bases and J 7 bases; nucleotides not matched to a gene: 4. CDR1 and CDR2 (germline): MNHNY, SVGAGI (reference sequence). CDR3 residues: CASSYGTGAIGELFF. In DNA, the CDR3 is TGTGCCAGCAGTTACGGGACAGGGGCGATCGGGGAGCTGTTTTTT.

The rearrangement links TRBV4-1 to TRBJ1-2; no definite D call. V lost 5 bases and J lost 0, with 13 bases in between. The germline gives CDR1 MGHRA, CDR2 YSYEKL. The CDR3 runs to 15 residues. CDR3: CASSTPGRTNYGYTF. The DNA of the CDR3 is TGCGCCAGCAGCACCCCGGGTCGGACTAACTATGGCTACACCTTC.

CDR3 in DNA: TGCGCCAGCAGTGACCCCGGGAGAGGGTACAATGAGCAGTTCTTC. This sequence encodes CASSDPGRGYNEQFF. The J gene is TRBJ2-1, the V gene TRBV10-1, with D maybe TRBD2 (6 bases). The CDR3 totals 15 residues. Germline assignment: CDR1 WNHNN and CDR2 SYGVQD (reference sequence). The V end lost 3 bases, the J end lost 4 bases, and 13 bases lay between the germline ends.

The rearrangement links TRBV5-1 to TRBJ2-5; perhaps D is TRBD1 or TRBD2 (5 bases each). V gave up 4 bases and J gave up 2 bases, with 15 bases separating them. CDR3 length equals 15 residues. Germline lookup yields CDR1 SGHRS and CDR2 YFSETQ. CDR3 residues: CASSKFSGRQETQYF. The CDR3 region has the DNA TGCGCCAGCAGCAAATTCTCAGGGAGACAAGAGACCCAGTACTTC. Together with reference TRBV5-1 and TRBJ2-5, the CDR3 gives the full variable domain: KAGVTQTPRYLIKTRGQQVTLSCSPISGHRSVSWYQQTPGQGLQFLFEYFSETQRNKGNFPGRFSGRQFSNSRSEMNVSTLELGDSALYLCASSKFSGRQETQYFGPGTRLLVL.

The chain joins TRBV18 to TRBJ1-2, with D possibly TRBD1 on 6 matching bases. This CDR3 comprises 16 residues. V was clipped by 1 base and J by 2 bases, with 14 bases between them. The germline gives CDR1 KGHSH, CDR2 LQKENI. DNA for the CDR3: TGTGCCAGCTCACCACAGCCGGGACACTACAACTATGGCTACACCTTC. Encoded protein: CASSPQPGHYNYGYTF.

The J gene is TRBJ1-1, the V gene TRBV10-3, with D perhaps matching TRBD1 (5 bases). The V and J ends lost 6 bases and 4 bases respectively, with 15 bases between them. Germline values: CDR1 ENHRY, CDR2 SYGVKD. This CDR3 region has 14 residues. CDR3 region: CAIRGRSGSTEAFF. Written as DNA, the CDR3 is TGTGCCATCAGGGGTCGTTCAGGGAGCACTGAAGCTTTCTTT.

This chain uses TRBV14 with TRBJ2-3; D uncertain. Germline V CDR1 and CDR2: SGHDN, FVKESK. The length of the CDR3 is 15 residues. V dropped 2 bases and J dropped 0 bases, with 9 bases sitting between them. As DNA, the CDR3 is TGTGCCAGCAGCCAACTACCGGAGAGCACAGATACGCAGTATTTT. It translates to CASSQLPESTDTQYF.

The rearrangement links TRBV2 to TRBJ2-3; D is uncertain. The CDR3 spans 13 residues. Germline CDR1 SNHLY, CDR2 FYNNEI. Deletions cut 5 bases from V and 1 base from J, with 7 bases between. CDR3: CASSSDRTDTQYF. In DNA, the CDR3 is TGTGCCAGCAGTTCGGACCGCACAGATACGCAGTATTTT.

The chain is built from TRBV11-2 and TRBJ2-7; TRBD1 matches at 7 bases. Germline V CDR1 and CDR2: SGHAT, FQNNGV. The CDR3 has 14 residues. Unmatched junction bases numbered 4, after V lost 5 bases and J lost 0 bases. The CDR3 region is CASSPGTVSYEQYF. The DNA of the CDR3 is TGTGCCAGCAGCCCGGGGACAGTCTCCTACGAGCAGTACTTC.